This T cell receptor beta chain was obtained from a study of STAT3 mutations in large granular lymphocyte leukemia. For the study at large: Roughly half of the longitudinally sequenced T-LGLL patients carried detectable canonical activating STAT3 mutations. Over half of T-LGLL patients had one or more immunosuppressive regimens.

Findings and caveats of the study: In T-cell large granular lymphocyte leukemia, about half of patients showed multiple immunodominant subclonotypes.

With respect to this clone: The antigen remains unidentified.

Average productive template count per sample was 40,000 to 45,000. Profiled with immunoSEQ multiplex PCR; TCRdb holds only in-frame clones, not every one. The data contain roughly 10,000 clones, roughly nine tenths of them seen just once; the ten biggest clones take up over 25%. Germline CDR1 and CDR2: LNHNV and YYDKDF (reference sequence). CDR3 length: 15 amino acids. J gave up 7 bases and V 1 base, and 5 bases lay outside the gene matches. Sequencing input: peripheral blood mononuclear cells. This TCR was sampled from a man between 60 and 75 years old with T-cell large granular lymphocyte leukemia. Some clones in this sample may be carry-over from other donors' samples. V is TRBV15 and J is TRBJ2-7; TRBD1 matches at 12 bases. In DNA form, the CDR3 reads TGTGCCACCAGCAGAGGTGGGACAGGGGGCAATGAGCAGTACTTC. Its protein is CATSRGGTGGNEQYF.